This T cell receptor (beta chain) is drawn from a study of cytomegalovirus exposure and HLA in healthy donors (dated 2017 in TCRdb). As for the study more broadly: An earlier analysis of approximately 550 of the donors reported approximately 300 Gb of sequence data and about 100 million unique TCR beta sequences from about 200 million T cells. About 300 gigabases of sequencing data and approximately 80 million unique TCR sequences were included in an early release covering around 650 HLA-typed donors. The genetic ancestry cluster associated with self-reported Caucasian donors included 65% to 90% of the roughly 400 genotyped donors. The study aimed to test whether cataloging public T cell receptors could reveal signatures of past pathogen exposure. The T cell repertoires of under 700 subjects were profiled by immunosequencing and related to cytomegalovirus serostatus. A separate validation cohort of 100 to 150 different subjects was used in addition to the 666-subject first cohort. To predict cytomegalovirus infection status, the study brought together high-throughput TCR immunosequencing, statistical association of individual TCRs with disease status, and machine learning. A later analysis re-examined previously published TCR beta repertoires from 600 to 700 donors and added high-resolution HLA genotyping to investigate patterns of TCR occurrence. Rather than using new phenotypic data, the later analysis identified candidate immune exposures from TCR beta sequences and from how often those sequences occurred across donors. To decide whether each TCR beta V gene segment behaved as functional or pseudogenic, an earlier analysis of several hundred of the donors relied on high-throughput TCR beta sequencing. Donor age, sex, ethnicity and CMV serostatus were compiled alongside the repertoire data. In a later genetic analysis, genome-wide SNP genotypes for 398 of the 666 donors were used, and that subset was treated as a discovery cohort. Every discovery cohort repertoire had been produced on one sequencing platform. HLA typing covered class I and class II loci at four-digit resolution. The number of donors typed differed by locus, with roughly 620-640 for A, B, C, DRB1 and DQB1, roughly 550 for DQA1, 600 to 610 for DPA1, and some 470 for DPB1. About five DR-DQ haplotypes were treated as single units for association and clustering because of strong linkage in the cohort. Among roughly 400 genotyped donors of the cohort, an average of approximately 240,000 unique TCR beta nucleotide sequences was sequenced per donor, of which about 19% were non-productive. Summary of the overall study and its limitations: In vitro tests confirmed that a few of the cytomegalovirus-associated TCR beta chains recognize cytomegalovirus antigens. A further reported finding was that TCR beta sequences accurately predicted the HLA-A and HLA-B alleles for most subjects in the first cohort. An association between a missense DCLRE1C variant and V-gene and J-gene trimming of TCR beta chains was found in a later genetic analysis and replicated in an independent cohort. HLA typing was unavailable for some donors at each locus, so association tests used only the typed subset. An earlier analysis of approximately 600 of the donors showed that most TCR beta V segments appeared in productive rearrangements either about 87% or about 30% of the time, which broadly matched IMGT annotations. The study listed around 160 TCR beta chains as associated with cytomegalovirus. Roughly uniform sequencing depth across donors was assumed in presence/absence analyses, although this assumption may not hold. Cytomegalovirus status was reported to be diagnosed by the classifier with high specificity and sensitivity in both the original and validation cohorts. In a later analysis, TCR association rates were found to vary across HLA loci, with the most associated TCRs seen for DRB1 alleles and the fewest for HLA-C alleles. A cluster of highly shared sequence variants was judged likely to represent a technical artifact of the sequencing pipeline. While some public TCRs were present in many individuals, most TCR sequences turned up only very rarely across donors. Some IMGT-functional V segments, including TRBV6-2 and TRBV6-3, could not be told apart with the 87-base-pair reads, so those segments were excluded. A later analysis reported that several top co-occurrence clusters appeared linked to parvovirus B19, influenza, CMV and Epstein-Barr virus. Compared with the approximately 720-donor mean, donors in an Asian-associated ancestry cluster had fewer N-insertions in productive TCRs, according to a later genetic analysis. The authors suggested that the approach could potentially be extended to other disease states and immunological phenotypes. In this cohort, only TCR beta chains were sequenced, and detectable features were limited by the absence of alpha or paired-chain data. A later analysis found that HLA-associated TCR beta chains were more clonally expanded and had lower generation probabilities than equally common non-associated chains. A later analysis associated approximately 17,000 TCR beta sequences with specific HLA alleles at a false discovery rate of 0.05. A later analysis found that most CMV-associated TCR beta chains appeared HLA-restricted, with HLA associations seemingly driven largely by CMV exposure. Seventeen rarely observed V segments, including chromosome 9 orphons, were excluded from the earlier analysis of 550 to 700 of the donors because counts were too low. Correlated functional status among segregating V segments might reflect linkage disequilibrium, but an unknown experimental factor could not be ruled out. For the cohort, immune exposure information was limited to CMV serostatus. When HLA alleles, especially DR and DQ, strongly co-occurred, TCR associations were difficult to assign to individual alleles.

The library was built by means of the immunoSEQ multiplex PCR assay. For the multiplex PCR, a mixture combining 60 forward primers for TCR Vbeta segments and 13 reverse primers for TCR Jbeta segments was used. Amplification of the CDR3 region of rearranged TCR beta genes was performed with a multiplex PCR assay on genomic DNA. The Illumina HiSeq System was used to sequence the amplified TCR beta libraries as 87-base-pair reads. Per the authors' processing: In a later analysis, 77 million or so unique TCR beta chains were counted across the approximately 670 repertoires, and approximately 9.9 million of these chains were shared by at least two donors. To remove PCR and sequencing errors, raw reads were error-corrected and collapsed into unique sequences using a nearest-neighbor algorithm that merged closely related sequences. Alignment of CDR3 sequences to IMGT reference sequences was used to assign V, D and J gene segments. For a sequence to be retained, a match of at least six nucleotides to both a V gene segment and a J gene segment was required. Rearrangements were classified as productive when the CDR3 lacked stop codons and remained in frame with V and J, and all other rearrangements were classified as non-productive. CDR3 was defined according to IMGT convention as the region running from the second conserved V-encoded cysteine to the conserved J-encoded phenylalanine. In an earlier analysis of approximately 500 of the donors, sequences lacking an unambiguous match to a single V gene segment were excluded. An earlier analysis of several hundred of the donors called V segments functional above 56.7% productive rearrangements and segregating when the between-donor standard deviation exceeded 5%. A statistical classification framework was developed to diagnose cytomegalovirus status using the catalog of TCR beta chain sequences. In a later analysis, TCR nucleotide sequences were compared against IMGT/GENE-DB human TR gene sequences so that V and J genes could be assigned. In a later analysis, CDR3 sequences and most-parsimonious VDJ recombination scenarios were assigned using the TCRdist pipeline. A later analysis defined each TCR beta chain by its CDR3 amino acid sequence plus V-gene family, and excluded reads lacking a unique V-gene family. In a later analysis, nearly 600 highly shared, low-generation-probability nucleotide sequences were removed to address suspected cross-contamination and a sequencing artifact. In a later analysis, a clonal expansion index was calculated for each public chain from normalized within-repertoire ranks of inferred template counts. In a later analysis, generation probabilities were computed using a VDJ recombination model fitted to out-of-frame rearrangements, and the results were checked against IGoR. In a later analysis, hypergeometric tests were used to score TCR-TCR, TCR-HLA and TCR-CMV co-occurrence, with a repertoire-size bias correction applied to TCR pairs. To estimate false discovery rates, a later analysis permuted the HLA or CMV assignments 20 times. A later analysis grouped co-occurring TCRs with DBSCAN, adding TCRdist sequence similarity when clustering within HLA-allele-positive subsets. Repertoires with fewer than 30,000 or more than 120,000 public chains were left out of co-occurrence clustering, as were roughly five repertoires with anomalous nucleotide sharing. TCRdb carries this immuneACCESS record with in-frame sequences only. Its versions omit some clonotypes, under half of them owing to an unresolved V gene in the studies checked, with the rest unexplained. From that table come the V and J calls and clone size; the DNA was used to work out D and trimming. This sample's table has entries for 150,000 or so clones. The leading ten clones occupy roughly 1.6% of the sample.

Note on this clone: The specificity of this receptor is unknown.

The cohort consisted of hundreds of healthy bone marrow donors. At the time of sampling, all cohort members were nominally healthy, though unrecorded immune exposures were likely present. The donor tested CMV seronegative and was one of the 352 seronegative cohort members. A peripheral blood sample was collected from each donor, and TCR beta sequencing was performed on peripheral blood mononuclear cells. Genomic DNA was extracted from the blood cell samples with the Qiagen DNeasy Blood Extraction Kit. The CDR1 and CDR2 encoded by the germline V gene are MDHEN and SYDVKM. The cysteine opens and the phenylalanine closes a CDR3 of 16 amino acids. Only CDR3 DNA remains: 48 bases, in frame from the first base. The germline V and J ends show losses of 2 bases and 4 bases respectively, and no gene match explains 6 bases of the junction.

The chain was built from TRBV28 and TRBJ1-5, with 9 middle bases fitting TRBD1. Sequenced material: PBMCs. The clonotype originates from a woman in her fifties or sixties in good health and CMV-seronegative. The DNA sequence is TGTGCCAGCAGTTTAGGGAACAGGGGGCAGAATCAGCCCCAGCATTTT. It specifies CASSLGNRGQNQPQHF. Joined to the reference TRBV28 and TRBJ1-5 proteins, this CDR3 gives the full variable domain: DVKVTQSSRYLVKRTGEKVFLECVQDMDHENMFWYRQDPGLGLRLIYFSYDVKMKEKGDIPEGYSVSREKKERFSLILESASTNQTSMYLCASSLGNRGQNQPQHFGDGTRLSIL.